There are a few counts of the clone carrying this T cell receptor (beta chain). The antigen remains unidentified. This sample stems from a study of response to subunit inactivated influenza vaccine. TCRdb processed the RT-PCR reads anew with MiXCR; each CDR3 protein has one entry. This sample has roughly 520,000 distinct CDR3 sequences; about 25% occur once, and the top ten carry under 2.5%. Regarding the study as a whole: Authors suggested few new T cells are recruited by each seasonal influenza vaccination.

This CDR3 region has 10 residues. Trimming removed 8 bases at V and 2 bases at J, with 4 bases between. Specimen: CD4+ T cells sorted from PBMCs, collected 4 to 6 days after vaccination. The rearrangement joins TRBV12-3 or TRBV12-4 to TRBJ2-7; no reliable D call. The receptor was derived from a man in his forties or fifties who received an inactivated influenza vaccine. CDR3: CASGTYEQYF. CDR3 nucleotides: TGTGCCAGCGGTACCTACGAGCAGTACTTC.